This TCR beta chain was sequenced in a study of cytomegalovirus exposure and HLA in healthy donors. Study observations and caveats: TCR beta V- and J-gene trimming, according to a later analysis, was linked to a missense DCLRE1C variant. It was shown in a later analysis that HLA-associated TCR beta chains were more clonally expanded than other, equally common chains.

Use of 60 Vbeta and 13 Jbeta primers characterized the PCR. In the original workflow: In a later analysis, 75 million to 85 million unique TCR beta chains included roughly 11 million shared by two or more donors. Data came from immunoSEQ multiplex PCR; TCRdb stores just in-frame clones and leaves some out. V and J calls and clone size are as listed in that table; D and trimming were resolved from the DNA. The repertoire shows over 100,000 clones; the top ten hold more than 1.5%. In regard to this clone: The antigen is unknown.

This CDR3 comprises 16 residues. V lost 5 bases and J lost 3; bases outside the gene matches: 10. Germline CDR1 is MDHEN and CDR2 is SYDVKM. At sampling all donors were nominally healthy, likely with unrecorded immune exposures. The sample was PBMCs. The TCR comes from a man between 18 and 35 years old in good health and CMV-seronegative. The rearrangement links TRBV28 to TRBJ2-7; 10 bases are shared with TRBD2. The CDR3: CASSPPGLADHYEQYF. CDR3 DNA: TGTGCCAGCAGTCCCCCTGGACTAGCGGATCACTACGAGCAGTACTTC.